Below are 10 T cell receptor beta chains sequenced from a single sample in a study of molecular identifiers for immune sequencing clone quantification. TCRdb reprocessed the PCR reads with MiXCR, giving one entry per CDR3 protein. The sample holds about 630,000 distinct CDR3 sequences, approximately 24% seen once. Sequencing was carried out using naive CD8+ T cells from blood, with Jurkat cell RNA spiked in. The subset denotes: FACS-sorted CD8+CD4-CCR7+CD45RA+ naive T cells. Every receptor here comes from a human donor in good health. Some libraries in this study had Jurkat cell RNA spiked in.

On this clonotype itself: The junction departs from the called germline gene at one end, perhaps through a read error. The chain couples TRBV20-1 to TRBJ2-7; D not certain. CDR3 length: 11 amino acids. Germline V gene data show CDR1 as DFQATT and CDR2 as SNEGSKA (reference sequence). This chain's CDR3 is CSASDMNEPYF. The CDR3 DNA reads TGCAGTGCTAGCGATATGAACGAGCCGTACTTC.

The V and J genes are TRBV7-9 and TRBJ2-3; D may be TRBD1 (6 bases). This CDR3 has 15 amino acids. Germline loops: CDR1 SEHNR, CDR2 FQNEAQ (reference sequence). V lost 1 base to trimming and J lost 2 bases, with 10 bases between them. CDR3 in DNA: TGTGCCAGCAGCTTAGGGACAGCAAACACAGATACGCAGTATTTT. It is translated as CASSLGTANTDTQYF.

V is TRBV4-3 and J is TRBJ1-6; TRBD1 is a possible D gene (5 bases). Trimming stripped 1 base from V and 0 bases from J, with 19 bases between. CDR3 size: 20 residues. In germline, CDR1 is LGHNA, CDR2 YSLEER. In DNA form, the CDR3 reads TGCGCCAGCAGCCAAGGGACCCGGGACCCCCGGAGCTCCTATAATTCACCCCTCCACTTT. Amino acids: CASSQGTRDPRSSYNSPLHF.

V is TRBV10-1 and J is TRBJ2-1; 9 bases fit TRBD2. Germline-derived CDR1 and CDR2 are WNHNN and SYGVQD (reference sequence). The V segment lost 5 bases and the J segment 6 bases; nucleotides outside the gene matches: 8. This CDR3 has 15 amino acids. CDR3: CASSLAGEGGNEQFF. The CDR3 DNA is TGCGCCAGCAGTTTAGCGGGAGAAGGGGGCAATGAGCAGTTCTTC.

In the case of this clonotype: Without the conserved terminal phenylalanine or tryptophan, this CDR3 likely stems from a read error. The CDR3 DNA reads as TGTGCCATCAGTGAGTCTCCTGGCGGGGTCACAGATACGCAGTATGTT. Translating it yields CAISESPGGVTDTQYV. The V and J genes are TRBV10-3 and TRBJ2-3; TRBD2 is a possible D gene (6 bases). Between the trimmed V and J ends, which lost 0 bases and 2 bases, there was a span of 12 bases. CDR1 and CDR2 from the germline V gene are ENHRY and SYGVKD. The CDR3 consists of 16 residues.

A word on this clonotype: This may come from a read error, since a much larger clone is one base off. The chain joins TRBV25-1 to TRBJ2-7, with TRBD1 as a possible D gene (5 bases). The CDR3 length is 15 residues. The germline gives CDR1 MGHDK, CDR2 SYGVNS. Trimming cost V 1 base and J 3 bases, with 13 bases left between them. The CDR3 is CASSESGQGLYEQYF. The DNA of the CDR3 is TGTGCCAGCAGTGAATCTGGGCAGGGTCTCTACGAGCAGTACTTC.

This clonotype was picked up one time. The chain combines TRBV10-3 with TRBJ2-1; 8 bases match TRBD1. CDR3 size: 15 residues. After removal of 3 bases from V and 4 bases from J, the junction contained 5 bases not matched to a gene. From germline, CDR1 is ENHRY and CDR2 SYGVKD. The DNA for the CDR3 is TGTGCCATCAGTGATGGACAGGGATCATACAATGAGCAGTTCTTC. Its protein product is CAISDGQGSYNEQFF.

V is TRBV10-3 and J is TRBJ2-1; possibly TRBD1 for D (5 bases). Trimming pared 5 bases from V and 5 bases from J, leaving 16 bases between. Germline loops: CDR1 ENHRY, CDR2 SYGVKD. This CDR3 is 15 amino acids long. The CDR3 region is CAISIFGQGNNEQFF. The CDR3 DNA sequence: TGTGCCATCAGTATCTTCGGCCAGGGCAACAATGAGCAGTTCTTC.

In the case of this clonotype: The junction departs from germline at one end; a sequencing error may be responsible. The gene calls are TRBV6-1 and TRBJ2-7; TRBD1 matches at 8 bases. The CDR3 consists of 14 residues. Germline CDR1 and CDR2: MNHNS and SASEGT. In nucleotides, the CDR3 is TGTGCCGGCAGCCTAGGACAGGGTGCCTACGAGCAGTACTTC. Translation gives CAGSLGQGAYEQYF.

This rearrangement joins TRBV21-1 to TRBJ1-1; the D segment call TRBD1 is taken from the table without a DNA check. TRBV21-1 is assigned pseudogene status. The CDR3 totals 16 residues. In DNA form, the CDR3 reads TGTGCCAGCAGCTTTAGATACAGGGAAGGGGTCGGTGAAGCTTTCTTT. Translating it yields CASSFRYREGVGEAFF.